Listed below are T cell receptor beta chains from one sample, sequenced in a study of blood T cell repertoires in COVID-19. TCRdb's copy holds only in-frame clones and misses some; the assay was immunoSEQ multiplex PCR. The table has 200,000 to 250,000 clones, 80% to 90% seen once. The specimen sequenced was peripheral blood. Receptor source: a man aged 18 to 30 with active or convalescent COVID-19. Both conserved end residues are part of each CDR3. A D gene is named only where the DNA matches it firmly. Not all rows give a size; the values are once, few, many and, for expanded clones, a class.

TRBJ2-1 20 once NA TRBV6-2/TRBV6-3 CASSYSFLTDRPSSYNEQFF TGTGCCAGCAGTTACTCCTTCTTGACCGACCGTCCTAGCTCCTACAATGAGCAGTTCTTC
TRBJ2-2 15 NA NA TRBV7-7 CASSLDTANTGELFF TGTGCCAGCAGCTTAGATACAGCGAACACCGGGGAGCTGTTTTTT
TRBJ2-7 14 NA NA TRBV6-6 CASSAESTSYEQYF TGTGCCAGCAGTGCGGAGTCCACCTCCTACGAGCAGTACTTC
TRBJ1-5 13 NA NA TRBV3-1/TRBV3-2 CASSQDCGSRGHF TGTGCCAGCAGCCAAGATTGCGGTTCCCGGGGGCATTTT
TRBJ2-4 14 NA NA TRBV6-5 CASSRREGKNIQYF TGTGCCAGCAGCCGGCGGGAAGGCAAAAACATTCAGTACTTC
TRBJ2-5 16 NA TRBD1 TRBV24-1 CATSDLGQGLGETQYF TGTGCCACCAGTGACCTAGGACAGGGGCTCGGGGAGACCCAGTACTTC
TRBJ2-3 16 NA TRBD2 TRBV4-1 CASSQVWSGGTDTQYF TGCGCCAGCAGCCAAGTATGGAGCGGGGGCACAGATACGCAGTATTTT
TRBJ1-6 14 NA NA TRBV25-1 CASLSGTYNSPLHF TGTGCCAGCTTGTCTGGCACCTATAATTCACCCCTCCACTTT
TRBJ2-3 16 NA TRBD2 TRBV19 CASSIGGTTSTDTQYF TGTGCCAGTAGTATCGGGGGGACCACTAGCACAGATACGCAGTATTTT
TRBJ1-4 10 NA NA TRBV20-1 CSARSEGVFF TGCAGTGCTAGATCCGAGGGGGTGTTTTTT
TRBJ2-7 14 NA TRBD2 TRBV25-1 CASSGASGTYEQYF TGTGCCAGCAGTGGGGCTAGCGGGACCTACGAGCAGTACTTC
TRBJ2-7 14 NA NA TRBV7-9 CASSPPGLKNEQYF TGTGCCAGCAGCCCCCCGGGACTGAAAAACGAGCAGTACTTC
TRBJ2-3 16 NA TRBD2 TRBV29-1 CSVEGDRLARADTQYF TGCAGCGTTGAAGGTGATCGACTAGCGAGGGCAGATACGCAGTATTTT
TRBJ1-1 14 NA NA TRBV18 CASSPGQTNTEAFF TGTGCCAGCTCACCTGGGCAGACGAACACTGAAGCTTTCTTT
TRBJ1-1 12 NA NA TRBV3-1/TRBV3-2 CASSQGRSEAFF TGTGCCAGCAGCCAGGGGCGGTCTGAAGCTTTCTTT
TRBJ1-1 14 NA NA TRBV19 CASSFLAAFGEAFF TGTGCCAGTAGTTTTTTAGCGGCGTTTGGGGAAGCTTTCTTT
TRBJ1-1 14 NA TRBD1 TRBV27 CASSQGDTNSEAFF TGTGCCAGCAGCCAGGGGGACACTAACTCTGAAGCTTTCTTT
TRBJ2-5 15 NA NA TRBV18 CASSGLNLGGETQYF TGTGCCAGCTCAGGACTAAATCTAGGCGGAGAGACCCAGTACTTC
TRBJ2-7 14 NA NA TRBV11-2 CASSLTQGTYEQYF TGTGCCAGCAGCTTAACCCAGGGGACCTACGAGCAGTACTTC
TRBJ2-5 16 once TRBD1 TRBV12-5 CASGYGSVLQGETQYF TGTGCTAGTGGTTACGGCTCCGTCCTACAGGGGGAGACCCAGTACTTC
TRBJ2-2 18 few TRBD2 TRBV5-4 CASSLGSLAGANTGELFF TGTGCCAGCAGCTTGGGTTCCCTAGCGGGGGCGAACACCGGGGAGCTGTTTTTT
TRBJ2-7 14 NA NA TRBV29-1 CSVEEGAGGNEQYF TGCAGCGTTGAAGAGGGGGCAGGGGGGAACGAGCAGTACTTC
TRBJ2-3 14 NA TRBD2 TRBV4-3 CASSRIAGGDTQYF TGCGCCAGCAGCCGGATAGCGGGAGGCGATACGCAGTATTTT
TRBJ1-2 13 NA TRBD1 TRBV29-1 CSVDDHRGVGYTF TGCAGCGTTGATGATCACAGGGGGGTTGGCTACACCTTC
TRBJ1-1 14 NA TRBD1 TRBV28 CASRIGTGGTEAFF TGTGCCAGCAGGATAGGGACAGGCGGCACTGAAGCTTTCTTT
TRBJ1-2 14 NA TRBD1 TRBV18 CASSPLGTGYGYTF TGTGCCAGCTCACCACTAGGGACAGGCTATGGCTACACCTTC
TRBJ1-2 15 NA NA TRBV6-6 CASTSWTVYDYGYTF TGTGCCAGCACCTCCTGGACAGTCTATGACTATGGCTACACCTTC
TRBJ2-1 14 NA TRBD1 TRBV2 CASSEAGQFSEQFF TGTGCCAGCAGTGAAGCGGGACAGTTTAGTGAGCAGTTCTTC
TRBJ2-2 15 NA TRBD1 TRBV5-6 CASSFPDRDTGELFF TGTGCCAGCAGCTTTCCGGACAGGGACACCGGGGAGCTGTTTTTT
TRBJ2-7 18 once TRBD1 TRBV7-2 CASSLSGRRSAGGMEQYF TGTGCCAGCAGCTTAAGCGGCCGTCGAAGCGCAGGGGGCATGGAGCAGTACTTC
TRBJ1-5 15 NA NA TRBV11-2 CASSLGGLGNQPQHF TGTGCCAGCAGCTTGGGAGGGTTGGGGAATCAGCCCCAGCATTTT
TRBJ1-4 12 NA NA TRBV28 CASSSFPENLFF TGTGCCAGCAGTAGCTTCCCTGAGAACCTGTTTTTT
TRBJ2-3 15 NA NA TRBV14 CASSPPTTYTDTQYF TGTGCCAGCAGCCCCCCGACTACTTACACAGATACGCAGTATTTT
TRBJ2-3 16 NA NA TRBV7-8 CASSTRGAESTDTQYF TGTGCCAGCAGCACACGGGGGGCAGAGAGCACAGATACGCAGTATTTT
TRBJ2-5 12 NA NA TRBV2 CAHGPGQETQYF TGTGCTCATGGCCCGGGGCAAGAGACCCAGTACTTC